The rows below give T cell receptor beta chains drawn from one sample of a study of T-cell reconstitution after alpha-beta-depleted transplantation in children. Via MiXCR, TCRdb re-called the PCR reads, giving one row per CDR3 protein. The sample comprises some 600,000 distinct CDR3 sequences, around 17% of which are singletons, and 0.8% to 1.1% rests with the top ten. The specimen was PBMCs from the stem cell graft donor, collected from the stem cell graft. The receptors originated from a human donor who donated a stem cell graft to a child with acute myeloid leukemia. Each CDR3 is given with its conserved first and last residue.

v_call | cdr3_aa
TRBV4-3 | CASSQGGVEAFF
TRBV7-9 | CASSLSPREQFF
TRBV4-3 | CASSQEGAQGETQYF
TRBV7-2 | CASSLQGQGANGYTF
TRBV11-1 | CASSLVISSGRGKNIQYF
TRBV7-9 | CASSRPVQGTEAFF
TRBV20-1 | CSARDFRDRGLNQPQHF
TRBV5-1 | CASSLEPWDIQYF
TRBV6-5 | CASSYSPPGTGNSPLHF
TRBV29-1 | CSVLGGDYGYTF
TRBV7-2 | CASSPGTDSNQPQHF
TRBV20-1 | CSARDMNRPPLHF
TRBV6-5 | CASSYSEGVIAEAFF
TRBV7-2 | CASSFKGDPSYEQYF
TRBV18 | CASSPPRSGTQETQYF
TRBV7-2 | CASSLGGTYGYTF
TRBV11-2 | CASSLVGGGAGYNEQFF
TRBV12-3/TRBV12-4 | CASTNRQGSGSYEQYF
TRBV2 | CAIKPYTYEQFF
TRBV29-1 | CSVYSDRTGKGIYF
TRBV15 | CATSRDWETDTQYF
TRBV9 | CASSVVPQRGLYNEQFF
TRBV20-1 | CSASPGSYQPQHF
TRBV20-1 | CSARDRQGRQPQHF
TRBV6-1 | CASRSATGRRDTQYF
TRBV4-1 | CASSQMNTEAFF
TRBV29-1 | CSVEAVTGLPHNEQFF
TRBV24-1 | CATSGWGQGTDTQYF
TRBV7-9 | CASSSGQFMNTEAFF
TRBV9 | CASSPTNRVTDFTEAFF
TRBV24-1 | CATSDLSGANVLTF
TRBV12-3/TRBV12-4 | CASRPTGWHEQYF